Included here is one T cell receptor (beta chain) sequence, with context. What it binds is unknown. This sample is drawn from a study of vaccination effects on CD4 cells after COVID-19. Pools of viral peptides were used by the ViraFEST assay to expand antigen-specific CD4+ T cells ahead of sequencing. Having been cultured for under twelve days, the cells underwent CD4+ T cell isolation. Each participant was administered two doses of either the BNT162b2 or the mRNA-1273 vaccine. Data came from immunoSEQ multiplex PCR; TCRdb stores just in-frame clones and leaves some out. The profile covers 25,000 to 30,000 clones, with nearly 80% appearing a single time and around 6.5% taken by the ten largest. Study-level points and caveats: Both infection-induced and vaccine-induced clones contracted markedly at late post-vaccination timepoints.

The source was CD4+ T cells from PBMCs cultured with SARS-CoV-2 spike peptides, collected after COVID-19 vaccination. The origin of this receptor is a human donor who received a COVID-19 vaccine. Some clones in this sample may be carry-over from other donors' samples.

The CDR3 spells CASNPQGLQGRETQYF. The CDR3 DNA sequence: TGTGCCAGCAACCCCCAGGGACTACAGGGCAGAGAGACCCAGTACTTC. V and J are TRBV2 and TRBJ2-5; perhaps TRBD2 as D (7 bases). The CDR3 covers 16 residues. V lost 7 bases, J lost 4 bases, and 22 bases lay in between. Germline CDR1 and CDR2: SNHLY and FYNNEI.